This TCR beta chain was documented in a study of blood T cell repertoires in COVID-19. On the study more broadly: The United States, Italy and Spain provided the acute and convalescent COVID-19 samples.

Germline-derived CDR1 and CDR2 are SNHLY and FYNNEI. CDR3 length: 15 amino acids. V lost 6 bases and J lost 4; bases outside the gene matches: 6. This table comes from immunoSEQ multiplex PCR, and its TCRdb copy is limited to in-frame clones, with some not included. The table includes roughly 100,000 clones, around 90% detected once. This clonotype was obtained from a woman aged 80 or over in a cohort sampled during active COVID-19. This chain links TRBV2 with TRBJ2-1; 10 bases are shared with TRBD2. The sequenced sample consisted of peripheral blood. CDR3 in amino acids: CASSVLAGSYNEQFF. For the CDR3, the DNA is TGTGCCAGCAGCGTACTAGCGGGGTCATACAATGAGCAGTTCTTC.